Listed here is a single TCR beta chain. What it binds is not known. The sample belongs to a study of blood T cells in healthy people across ages. PCR was performed a second time for about 6 to 11 cycles using a sample-barcoded 5' primer and a J-beta primer mix. A single record per CDR3 protein comes from TCRdb applying MiXCR to the 5' RACE reads. This table holds some 690,000 distinct CDR3 sequences, roughly 20% found once. The study's findings and limits: Roughly linear age-related decline in beta diversity appeared, significant by age roughly 40. Compared with aged donors, long-lived donors showed fewer expanded clones, suggesting selection.

Investigators took approximately 9.4 milliliters of peripheral blood from every donor. CDR1 and CDR2 from the germline V gene are SGHNT and YYREEE (reference sequence). The CDR3 contains 15 residues. The sequencing sample was made of blood. The TCR comes from a man in his 70s in good health. The V call is TRBV5-4, the J call TRBJ2-7; the D gene is possibly TRBD2 (5 bases). The J call may be wrong; the DNA end is better matched by TRBJ2-1. In nucleotides, the CDR3 is TGTGCCAGCAGCTTTAGTCCGGACTCCCAGTGGGAGCAGTTCTTC. It codes for CASSFSPDSQWEQFF.